This T cell receptor (beta chain) was captured in a study of early stage breast cancer tumors (TCRdb year 2017). About the study as a whole: Of the approximately 15 invasive breast tumors, roughly 12 were found to be estrogen receptor-positive, progesterone receptor-positive and HER2-negative. A total of about 2,800,000 templates, representing roughly 1,100,000 unique clonotypes, were detected across all samples. About 65% of the 12 ER+/PR+/HER2- tumors were invasive ductal carcinomas, while the other four were invasive lobular carcinomas. A read coverage of roughly 10-fold per sample was achieved on average.

The full study reports these points: Compared with adjacent normal breast tissue, tumors had about 2.5-fold higher T cell density and higher clonality. Bulk genomic DNA sequencing of unsorted cells missed chain pairing and functional markers such as CD4, CD8 and FOXP3. Enriched TCRB sequences shared across patients were mostly commonly generated sequences, unlikely to play an important role in the tumor microenvironment. Because the cohort was small, analysis by tumor subtype was not possible. Repertoires from blood and normal breast were more alike than repertoires from blood and tumor, and in about 90% of the 16 patients, comparing each tissue with blood separated tumor from normal.

For CDR1 and CDR2, the germline V gene lists KGHSH and LQKENI. There are 14 amino acids in the CDR3, from cysteine to phenylalanine inclusive. Only the CDR3 DNA stays, 42 bases, in frame from base 1. Trimming at the junction amounts to 3 bases on V and 4 bases on J, and the germline ends lie 12 bases apart. The study profiled bulk TCR beta-chain repertoires in matched peripheral blood, tumor and adjacent normal breast tissue taken from some 17 patients with early-stage breast cancer. Before surgery, whole blood (roughly 5-11 mL) was collected into EDTA tubes and processed within 2 hours. Peripheral blood mononuclear cells were isolated by Ficoll-Paque centrifugation in SepMate-50 tubes. For storage in liquid nitrogen, PBMCs were cryopreserved as aliquots of roughly 1.9 to 4.5 million cells in roughly 90% FBS with around 10% DMSO. Genomic DNA was extracted with the Qiagen AllPrep DNA/RNA Mini kit.

On this clone itself: The specificity of this receptor is unknown. No per-base quality is available; no much larger clone lies one base away.

Two independent genomic DNA replicates were amplified for each sample, with roughly 0.5 ug used for blood and around 1.5 ug for tumor or normal breast. Following the manufacturer's instructions, the ImmunoSeq Intro kit was used to carry out TCRB sequencing on genomic DNA. Multiplex PCR ran roughly 30 cycles with proprietary primers and spike-in control sequences for absolute quantification. An 87-bp fragment spanning the CDR3 and flanking V and J genes was sequenced with single-end 150-bp reads. Each lane of an Illumina MiSeq running version 3.0 chemistry carried seven multiplexed samples, with two replicates apiece. Per the authors' processing: Raw data were processed by the vendor's proprietary pipeline, with both replicates merged into one result per sample. Productive rearrangements sharing the V-gene family, CDR3 amino acid sequence and J-gene segment were defined as clonotypes. To compute clonality, the normalized Shannon entropy (Pielou evenness) of TCRB abundances was subtracted from 1. To estimate T cell density, the total number of templates was divided by the input cell count, which was inferred from how much DNA went in. Recon was used with default parameters to estimate total repertoire diversity and clonality. Tumor-enriched clonotypes were defined as having over 0.1% abundance in tumor and at least 32-fold higher abundance than in normal breast. Held by TCRdb, this immuneACCESS table contains in-frame sequences only and omits some clones. Under half of the omission traces to an unresolved V gene where checked; the cause of the rest is unknown. That table gives V, J and clone size, and the DNA gave D and trimming. A total of 55,000 to 70,000 clones appear in this sample, 80% of them only once. Clones ranked in the top ten supply 4.7% of the sample.

The receptor chain draws on TRBV18 and TRBJ1-1, with no confidently assigned D gene. Input material: blood. The TCR was taken from a middle-aged person with breast cancer. The DNA reads as follows: TGTGCCAGCTCACCTGACCCTTTGAGCACTGAAGCTTTCTTT. Protein translation: CASSPDPLSTEAFF.